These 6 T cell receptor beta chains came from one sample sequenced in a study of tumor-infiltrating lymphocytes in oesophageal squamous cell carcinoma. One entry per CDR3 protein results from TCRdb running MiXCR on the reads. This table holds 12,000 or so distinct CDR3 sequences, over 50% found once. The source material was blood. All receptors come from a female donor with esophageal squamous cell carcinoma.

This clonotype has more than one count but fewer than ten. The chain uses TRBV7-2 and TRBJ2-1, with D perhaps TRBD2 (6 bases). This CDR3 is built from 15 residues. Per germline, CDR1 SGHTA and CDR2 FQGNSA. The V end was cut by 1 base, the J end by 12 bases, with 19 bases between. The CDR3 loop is CASSLDGSTGVGQFF. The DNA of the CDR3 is TGTGCCAGCAGCTTAGATGGGTCGACGGGGGTCGGGCAGTTCTTC.

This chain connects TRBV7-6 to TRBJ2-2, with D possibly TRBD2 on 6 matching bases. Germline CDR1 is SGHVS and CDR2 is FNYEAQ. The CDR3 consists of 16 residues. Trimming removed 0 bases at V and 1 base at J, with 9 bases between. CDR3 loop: CASSLAPGENTGELFF. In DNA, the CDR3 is TGTGCCAGCAGCTTAGCACCGGGGGAGAACACCGGGGAGCTGTTTTTT.

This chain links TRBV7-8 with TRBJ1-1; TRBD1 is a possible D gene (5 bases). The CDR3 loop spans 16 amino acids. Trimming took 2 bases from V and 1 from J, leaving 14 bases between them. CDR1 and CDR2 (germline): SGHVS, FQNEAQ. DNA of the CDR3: TGTGCCAGCAGCTTATTTTCAGGGTACACGAACACTGAAGCTTTCTTT. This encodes CASSLFSGYTNTEAFF.

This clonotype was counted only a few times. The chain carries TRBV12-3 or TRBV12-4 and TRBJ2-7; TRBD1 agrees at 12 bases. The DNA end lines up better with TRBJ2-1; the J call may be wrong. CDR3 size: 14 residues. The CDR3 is CASKGTGGFNEQFF. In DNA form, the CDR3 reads TGTGCCAGCAAGGGGACAGGGGGCTTCAATGAGCAGTTCTTC.

The CDR3 is CASSLTRDLKQFF. CDR3 nucleotide sequence: TGTGCCAGCAGCTTAACGAGGGATTTAAAGCAGTTCTTC. The chain carries TRBV7-3 and TRBJ2-1; weak D call: TRBD2 (5 bases). The V gene lost 0 bases and the J gene lost 11 bases, with 11 bases spanning the gap. The germline gives CDR1 SGHTA, CDR2 FQGTGA. The CDR3 runs to 13 residues.

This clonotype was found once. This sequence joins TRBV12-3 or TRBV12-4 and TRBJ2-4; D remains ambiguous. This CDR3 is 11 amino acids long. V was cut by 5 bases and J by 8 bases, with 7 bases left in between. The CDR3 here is CASSPRYIQYF. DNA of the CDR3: TGTGCCAGCAGTCCGCGGTACATTCAGTACTTC.